The sequence of this T cell receptor beta chain was determined in a study of cytomegalovirus exposure and HLA in healthy donors. PCR amplification relied on 60 Vbeta primers (plus 13 Jbeta primers). Clones were read by immunoSEQ multiplex PCR, and TCRdb kept only the in-frame ones, dropping some. The sample lists 150,000 to 200,000 clones; 75% to 90% were seen once. The CDR3 runs 16 residues. The germline V gene has CDR1 SGHVS and CDR2 FQNEAQ. The V segment lost 5 bases and the J segment 6 bases; nucleotides outside the gene matches: 16. This clone showed up just a few times. V gene TRBV7-8 combines with J gene TRBJ2-7, with 7 bases fitting TRBD1. The sample consisted of PBMCs. The TCR sequence derives from a woman aged 18-29 years in good health and CMV-seronegative. The CDR3 loop is CASSPYPGTARREQYF. The DNA of the CDR3 is TGTGCCAGCAGCCCGTACCCCGGGACAGCCCGTCGCGAGCAGTACTTC.